Below are 14 T cell receptor beta chains sequenced from a single sample in a study of T cells in Graves' hyperthyroidism and ophthalmopathy. TCR beta CDR3 region amplification was performed from RNA transcripts. The study used the HTBI primer set for a first-round RT-PCR of the TCR CDR3. Using its own MiXCR run on the multiplex PCR reads, TCRdb lists one record per CDR3 protein. The top ten clones hold approximately 13% of a sample with about 640,000 distinct CDR3 sequences, about 15% of them seen once. The sequencing sample was made of blood. The receptors originated from a woman aged 45-65 years with Graves' ophthalmopathy.

This clonotype occurred many times. The genes are TRBV7-3 and TRBJ1-1; TRBD1 aligns across 8 bases. Germline-derived CDR1 and CDR2 are SGHTA and FQGTGA. J lost 1 base, V lost 4 bases, and 5 bases had no gene match. The CDR3 length is 15 residues. The CDR3 sequence is CASSSGTGPNTEAFF. The DNA for the CDR3 is TGTGCCAGCAGCTCCGGGACAGGCCCGAACACTGAAGCTTTCTTT.

This clonotype came up many times. The rearrangement links TRBV5-1 to TRBJ2-7; 9 bases map to TRBD2. This CDR3 spans 15 amino acids. V lost 1 base to trimming and J lost 3 bases; unmatched junction nucleotides: 5. CDR1 is SGHRS, CDR2 YFSETQ, per germline. The CDR3 is CASSLPRAGGYEQYF. The CDR3 bases are TGCGCCAGCAGCTTGCCCAGAGCGGGAGGCTACGAGCAGTACTTC.

This clonotype was counted many times. The chain recombines TRBV12-3 or TRBV12-4 with TRBJ2-7, with D tentatively TRBD1 (6 bases). This CDR3 has 14 residues. V lost 6 bases, J lost 2 bases, and 14 bases lay in between. In DNA, the CDR3 is TGTGCCAGCAGACCTACAGGGATGGCCTACGAGCAGTACTTC. Translation gives CASRPTGMAYEQYF.

A remark on this clonotype: A much larger clone is a single base away; this may be a read error. V and J are TRBV6-5 and TRBJ1-6; TRBD1 is a possible D gene (6 bases). Germline-derived CDR1 and CDR2 are MNHEY and SVGAGI. The CDR3 contains 14 residues. The CDR3 loop reads CANSYGPRGSPLHF. CDR3 sequence (DNA): TGTGCCAACAGTTACGGCCCCAGGGGTTCACCCCTCCACTTT.

This clonotype has ten or more counts. The genes are TRBV5-1 and TRBJ2-7; no definite D call. Trimming cost V 4 bases and J 5 bases, with 10 bases left between them. Germline assignment: CDR1 SGHRS and CDR2 YFSETQ. This CDR3 comprises 12 residues. CDR3 in amino acids: CASSRQSNEQYF. DNA for the CDR3: TGCGCCAGCAGCCGCCAGAGTAACGAGCAGTACTTC.

This clonotype has at least ten counts. The CDR3 loop is CASSYYGTGLVMMNTEAFF. The DNA of the CDR3 is TGTGCCAGCAGTTACTACGGGACAGGGTTGGTAATGATGAACACTGAAGCTTTCTTT. The chain employs TRBV6-5 and TRBJ1-1; 9 nucleotides line up with TRBD1. V lost 1 base, J lost 0 bases, and 12 bases stayed unmatched. Germline values: CDR1 MNHEY, CDR2 SVGAGI. The CDR3 runs to 19 residues.

This clonotype has more than one count but fewer than ten. A much larger clone is a single base away; this may be a read error. The V and J genes are TRBV12-3 or TRBV12-4 and TRBJ1-3, with D hard to call. The CDR3 is made up of 12 amino acids. The V end was cut by 6 bases, the J end by 2 bases, with 5 bases between. The chain's CDR3 is CASSHPGNTIYF. The CDR3 DNA reads as TGTGCCAGCAGCCACCCTGGAAACACCATATATTTT.

The V gene is TRBV7-2, the J gene TRBJ1-6, with D unclear. The CDR3 sequence is 13 residues long. Trimming took 2 bases from V and 6 from J, leaving 5 bases between them. Germline CDR1 and CDR2: SGHTA and FQGNSA. CDR3 in DNA: TGTGCCAGCAGCTTATTTGCTAATTCACCCCTCCACTTT. This codes for CASSLFANSPLHF.

This clonotype showed up many times. This chain joins TRBV20-1 and TRBJ2-1, with unresolved D. From germline, CDR1 is DFQATT and CDR2 SNEGSKA (reference sequence). The CDR3 is 15 amino acids. V lost 0 bases, J lost 0 bases, and 9 bases lay in between. Here the CDR3 reads CSARDGGSSYNEQFF. Here the CDR3 DNA reads TGCAGTGCTAGAGATGGCGGAAGCTCCTACAATGAGCAGTTCTTC.

This clonotype has ten or more counts. This chain connects TRBV7-2 to TRBJ1-5; 10 bases agree with TRBD1. The CDR3 totals 17 residues. Trimming removed 1 base from V and 7 bases from J; junction bases left unmatched: 10. CDR1 and CDR2 from the germline V gene are SGHTA and FQGNSA. The CDR3 is CASSLVGTGELLQPQHF. In DNA, the CDR3 is TGTGCCAGCAGCTTAGTTGGGACAGGGGAACTTTTACAGCCCCAGCATTTT.

This clonotype was picked up many times. The chain carries TRBV24-1 and TRBJ1-4, with a weak D call TRBD1 (5 bases). Looked up from germline, CDR1 is KGHDR and CDR2 is SFDVKD. With 2 bases removed from V and 8 bases from J, the gap between germline ends came to 14 bases. The CDR3 totals 15 residues. CDR3 DNA: TGTGCCACCAGTGATTCAGGGTCGGCGCGAGAAAAACTGTTTTTT. It encodes CATSDSGSAREKLFF.

The chain joins TRBV19 to TRBJ2-7; TRBD2 might be the D (5 bases). From germline, CDR1 is LNHDA and CDR2 SQIVND (reference sequence). V gave up 3 bases and J gave up 5 bases, with 17 bases separating them. The CDR3 has 15 residues. CDR3: CASSMRSRGDDEQYF. The CDR3 DNA reads as TGTGCCAGTAGTATGCGTTCTCGGGGAGACGACGAGCAGTACTTC.

This clonotype was detected many times. This chain links TRBV12-3 or TRBV12-4 with TRBJ1-4, with a tentative D call TRBD1 (5 bases). The V end was cut by 5 bases, the J end by 8 bases, with 15 bases between. This CDR3 comprises 14 residues. In nucleotides, the CDR3 is TGTGCCAGCAGTACCCGGGGCCGTGAGGAAAAACTGTTTTTT. Its translation is CASSTRGREEKLFF.

Many counts were recorded for this clonotype. Here the CDR3 DNA reads TGTGCCAGCAGTTACTCCACCATGAACACTGAAGCTTTCTTT. Encoded protein: CASSYSTMNTEAFF. This chain joins TRBV6-5 and TRBJ1-1; no firm D call. V was clipped by 0 bases and J by 0 bases, with 5 bases between them. Germline V gives CDR1 MNHEY, CDR2 SVGAGI. This CDR3 comprises 14 residues.